The TCR beta chain under discussion was sequenced for a study of T cell responses to AZD1222 COVID-19 vaccine. General study findings and limits: Clonal diversity may have been underestimated, and the donors were mostly white British, with more females than males. At baseline, seropositivity was found in only a handful of AZD1222 recipients.

Some clones are missing from TCRdb's copy, which holds only in-frame ones; the method was immunoSEQ multiplex PCR. The sample contains roughly 80,000 clones, 87% of which appear only once. Trimming left V 4 bases short and J 5 bases short, with 13 bases between. Germline V lookup: CDR1 SGDLS, CDR2 YYNGEE. This CDR3 is built from 15 residues. For this clone: Antigen: not known.

The receptor was derived from an adult who received the AZD1222 COVID-19 vaccine. The sequencing here drew on peripheral blood, taken 28 days after the second AZD1222 dose. The rearrangement links TRBV9 to TRBJ1-6; unclear D gene. This CDR3 reads CASSFESTNNSPLHF. The CDR3 region has the DNA TGTGCCAGCAGCTTTGAATCTACTAATAATTCACCCCTCCACTTT.